This T cell receptor (beta chain) comes out of a study of shared clonotypes between healthy human individuals. Study results and limitations: Genetic and exposure-history diversity was limited by the few donors. Estimated clonotype richness was generally higher in naive than memory subsets.

This clone was found once. Its antigen is currently unknown. Losses at the gene ends were 5 bases for V and 6 bases for J; bases not matched to a gene: 14. CDR3 length equals 16 residues. Germline V gene sequence: CDR1 SGHNT, CDR2 YENEEA. Data came from immunoSEQ multiplex PCR; TCRdb stores just in-frame clones and leaves some out. The profile shows 2 million to 2.5 million clones, 93% of them singletons. Material: naive CD4+ T cells from PBMCs. Subset in this sample: CD45RA+ positively selected. This chain uses TRBV11-3 with TRBJ2-3; 7 bases fit TRBD1. The origin of this receptor is a man aged 18 to 30 in good health. Some clones in this sample may be carry-over from other donors' samples. CDR3 bases: TGTGCCAGCAGCCCTCGGACAGGTTCAAAGGGTGATACGCAGTATTTT. Protein: CASSPRTGSKGDTQYF.